This T cell receptor beta chain stems from a study of blood T cells in healthy people across ages. General observations from the study: Changes seen in expanded clonotypes were possibly confounded by donor CMV status left unknown. Both higher diversity and more naive CD4+ cells marked long-lived donors when set against aged donors.

This clonotype was detected only a few times. What it binds is not known. The CDR3 totals 16 residues. Trimming took off 1 base at V and 8 bases at J, with 17 bases between the two ends. The germline CDR1 and CDR2 sequences are MGHRA and YSYEKL. Sample-barcoded 5' priming and a J-beta primer mix drove a second PCR of about 6 to 12 cycles. TCRdb re-called the 5' RACE reads with MiXCR, one entry per CDR3 protein. The table shows roughly 1.6 million distinct CDR3 sequences, with about 35% occurring only once. The specimen sequenced was blood. J is TRBJ1-4 and V is TRBV4-1, with a possible D match to TRBD1 (6 bases). The receptor was derived from a woman under 40 in good health. The CDR3 protein is CASSQGAGVMSEKLFF. CDR3 sequence (DNA): TGCGCCAGCAGCCAAGGGGCAGGGGTTATGTCGGAAAAACTGTTTTTT.